This T cell receptor beta chain is from a study of T-cell memory formation after mild COVID-19. Via MiXCR, TCRdb re-called the 5' RACE reads, giving one row per CDR3 protein. The table has 180,000 or so distinct CDR3 sequences, more than 9% seen once. As to this clonotype: At one end the junction does not follow the germline gene, possibly because of a read error.

CDR3 length equals 15 residues. Germline V gene data show CDR1 as LGHDT and CDR2 as YNNKEL (reference sequence). The receptor was derived from a man aged 18 to 29 who had mild COVID-19 (a few samples of this study predate the infection). Cell type and time point are not known. The chain has TRBV3-1 and TRBJ1-6; D is ambiguous. The sample was PBMCs or a T cell subset sorted from them (not recorded which). CDR3: CARSQEQRSNSPLHF. DNA of the CDR3: TGTGCCAGAAGCCAAGAGCAGAGATCGAATTCACCCCTCCACTTT.